This TCR beta chain is drawn from a study of response to subunit inactivated influenza vaccine. Study-level results: Each seasonal influenza vaccination recruits few new T cells, the authors suggested.

In the case of this clonotype: No antigen is known for it.

Via MiXCR, TCRdb re-called the RT-PCR reads, giving one row per CDR3 protein. Of around 650,000 distinct CDR3 sequences detected, approximately 14% appear once; the ten largest clones hold around 10%. This CDR3 is 16 amino acids long. V was clipped by 4 bases and J by 1 base; unmatched bases: 8. The V gene's germline CDR1 is SGHTA and CDR2 FQGNSA. The clonotype comes from a man aged 45-65 years who received an inactivated influenza vaccine. Sequenced material: PBMCs from blood, taken 11 to 12 days after vaccination. The chain is built from TRBV7-2 and TRBJ2-3, with 7 bases lining up with TRBD2. The chain's CDR3 is CASSSQPTSRTDTQYF. The DNA of the CDR3 is TGTGCCAGCAGCTCACAACCGACTAGCCGCACAGATACGCAGTATTTT. Supplemented by reference TRBV7-2 and TRBJ2-3, the full variable domain reads GAGVSQSPSNKVTEKGKDVELRCDPISGHTALYWYRQSLGQGLEFLIYFQGNSAPDKSGLPSDRFSAERTGGSVSTLTIQRTQQEDSAVYLCASSSQPTSRTDTQYFGPGTRLTVL.